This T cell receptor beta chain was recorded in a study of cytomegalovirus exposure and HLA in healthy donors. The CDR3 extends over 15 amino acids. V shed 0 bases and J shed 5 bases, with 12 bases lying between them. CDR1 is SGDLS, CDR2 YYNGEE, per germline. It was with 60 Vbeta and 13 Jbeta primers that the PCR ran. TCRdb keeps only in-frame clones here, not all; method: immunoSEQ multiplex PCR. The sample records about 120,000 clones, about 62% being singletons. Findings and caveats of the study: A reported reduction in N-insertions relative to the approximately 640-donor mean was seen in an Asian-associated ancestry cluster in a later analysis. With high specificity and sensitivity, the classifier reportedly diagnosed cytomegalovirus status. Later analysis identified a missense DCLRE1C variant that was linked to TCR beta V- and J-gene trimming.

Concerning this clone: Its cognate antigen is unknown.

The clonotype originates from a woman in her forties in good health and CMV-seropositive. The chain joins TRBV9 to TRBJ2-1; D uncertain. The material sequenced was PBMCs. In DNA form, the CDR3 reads TGTGCCAGCAGCGTAGACCTCCTGCCTAACAATGAGCAGTTCTTC. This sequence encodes CASSVDLLPNNEQFF. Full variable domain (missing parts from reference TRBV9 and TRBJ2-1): DSGVTQTPKHLITATGQRVTLRCSPRSGDLSVYWYQQSLDQGLQFLIQYYNGEERAKGNILERFSAQQFPDLHSELNLSSLELGDSALYFCASSVDLLPNNEQFFGPGTRLTVL.